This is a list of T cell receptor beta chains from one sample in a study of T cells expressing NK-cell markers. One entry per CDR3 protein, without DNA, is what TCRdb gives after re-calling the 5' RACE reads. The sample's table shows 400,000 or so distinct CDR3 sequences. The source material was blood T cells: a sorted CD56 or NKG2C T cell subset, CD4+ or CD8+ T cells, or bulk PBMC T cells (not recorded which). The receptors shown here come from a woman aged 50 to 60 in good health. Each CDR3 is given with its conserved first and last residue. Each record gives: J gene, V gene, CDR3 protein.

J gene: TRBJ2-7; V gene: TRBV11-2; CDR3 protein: CASSLEAGGVGQYF
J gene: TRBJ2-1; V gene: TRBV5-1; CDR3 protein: CASSSLLSSYNEQFF
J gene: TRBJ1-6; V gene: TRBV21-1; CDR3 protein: CASSPRAGGSYNSPLHF
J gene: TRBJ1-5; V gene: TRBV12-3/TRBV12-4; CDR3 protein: CASSSGQVAQPQHF
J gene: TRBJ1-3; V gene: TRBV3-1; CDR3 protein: CASQDGKGTIYF
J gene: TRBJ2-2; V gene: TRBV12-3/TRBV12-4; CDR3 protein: CASSFDASGRAGGELFF
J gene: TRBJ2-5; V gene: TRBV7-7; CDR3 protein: CASSFQQGRGETQYF
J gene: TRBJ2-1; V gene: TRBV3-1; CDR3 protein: CASSQVHELPTYNEQFF
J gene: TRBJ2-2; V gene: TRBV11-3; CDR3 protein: CASSLDLTGSGELFF
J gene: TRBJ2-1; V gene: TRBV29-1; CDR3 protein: CSVEGGFGAPSYNEQFF
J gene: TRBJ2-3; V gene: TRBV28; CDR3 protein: CASGTGRPDTQYF
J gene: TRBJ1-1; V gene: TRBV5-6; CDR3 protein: CASSDRQGLVDTEAFF
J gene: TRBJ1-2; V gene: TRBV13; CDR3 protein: CASSLERGNRDHDGYTF
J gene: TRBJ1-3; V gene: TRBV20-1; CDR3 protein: CSARGGADGNTIYF
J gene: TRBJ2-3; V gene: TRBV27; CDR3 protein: CASSRLPSSTDTQYF
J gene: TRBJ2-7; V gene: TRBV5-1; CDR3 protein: CASSHRTSSDYEQYF
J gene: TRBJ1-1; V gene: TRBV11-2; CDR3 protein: CASSNQGARGEAFF
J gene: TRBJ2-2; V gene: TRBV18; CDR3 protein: CASSPLVAGELFF
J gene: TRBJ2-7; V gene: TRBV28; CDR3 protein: CASSLTGEYYEQYF
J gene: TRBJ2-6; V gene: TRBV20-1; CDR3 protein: CSASPSPVGPGANVLTF
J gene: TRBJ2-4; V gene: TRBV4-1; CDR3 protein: CASSQGARGKLAKNIQYF
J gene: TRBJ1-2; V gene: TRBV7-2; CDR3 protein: CASSHQDSFNYGYTF
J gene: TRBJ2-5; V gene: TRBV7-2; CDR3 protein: CASSLTSGSLGRQETQYF
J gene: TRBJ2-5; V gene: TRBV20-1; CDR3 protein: CSAGTGTEIRETQYF
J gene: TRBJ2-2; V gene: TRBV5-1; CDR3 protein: CASSQLGVGVTGELFF
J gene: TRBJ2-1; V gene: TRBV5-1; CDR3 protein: CASSRHRDLNYNEQFF
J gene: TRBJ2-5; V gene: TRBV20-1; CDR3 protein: CSARVGVGETQYF
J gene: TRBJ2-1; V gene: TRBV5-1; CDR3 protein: CASSLATLGLAGNEQFF
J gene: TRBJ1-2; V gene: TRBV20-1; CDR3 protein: CSASNWGSDGYTF
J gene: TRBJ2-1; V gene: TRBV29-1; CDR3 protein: CSVGESLAGFSIF
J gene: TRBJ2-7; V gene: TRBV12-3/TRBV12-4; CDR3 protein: CASSPKRAGGEQYF
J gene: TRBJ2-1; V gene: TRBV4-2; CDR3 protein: CASSQAPLSASSYNEQFF
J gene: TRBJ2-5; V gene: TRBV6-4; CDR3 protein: CASSAIAGGETQYF
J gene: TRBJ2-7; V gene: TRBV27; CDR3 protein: CASRWTSGPYEQYF
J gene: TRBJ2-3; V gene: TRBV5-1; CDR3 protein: CASSPPTSGSTDTQYF
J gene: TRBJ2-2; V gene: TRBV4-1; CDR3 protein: CASSPAGLSSGTGELFF
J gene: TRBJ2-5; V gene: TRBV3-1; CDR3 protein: CASSPHRTGDETQYF
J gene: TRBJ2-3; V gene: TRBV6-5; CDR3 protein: CASSSGTSGSWADTQYF
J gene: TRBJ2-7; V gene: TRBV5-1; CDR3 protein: CASSTGLGGSYEQYF
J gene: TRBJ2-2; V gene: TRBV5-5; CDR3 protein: CASSGTSGSPGELFF
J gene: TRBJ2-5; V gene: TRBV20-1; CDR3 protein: CSAIGVEVETQYF